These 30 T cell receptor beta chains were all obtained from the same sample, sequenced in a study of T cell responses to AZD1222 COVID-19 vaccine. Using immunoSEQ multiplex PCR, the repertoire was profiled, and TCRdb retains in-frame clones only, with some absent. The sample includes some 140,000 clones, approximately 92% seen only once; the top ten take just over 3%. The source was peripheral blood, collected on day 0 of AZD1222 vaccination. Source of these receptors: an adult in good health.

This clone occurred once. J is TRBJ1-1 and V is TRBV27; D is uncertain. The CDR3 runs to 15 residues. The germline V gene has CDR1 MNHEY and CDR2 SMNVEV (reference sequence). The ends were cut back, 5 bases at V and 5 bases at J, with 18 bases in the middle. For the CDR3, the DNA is TGTGCCAGCAGTCCCGCGGGTCGTGGGAATACTGAAGCTTTCTTT. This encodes CASSPAGRGNTEAFF.

Here the CDR3 reads CASSGLAGAFEQFF. The CDR3 nucleotides read TGTGCCAGTAGCGGACTAGCGGGAGCTTTTGAGCAGTTCTTC. This chain uses TRBV19 with TRBJ2-1, with TRBD2 matching over 13 bases. Germline trimming cut 6 bases from V and 9 bases from J; bases unmatched to any gene: 5. Germline V gene sequence: CDR1 LNHDA, CDR2 SQIVND (reference sequence). The CDR3 consists of 14 residues.

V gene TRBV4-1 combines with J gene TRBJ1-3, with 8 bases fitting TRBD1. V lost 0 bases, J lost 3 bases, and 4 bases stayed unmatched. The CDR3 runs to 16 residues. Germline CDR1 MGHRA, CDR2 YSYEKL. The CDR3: CASSQDSRGLGNTIYF. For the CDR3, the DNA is TGCGCCAGCAGCCAAGACTCCAGGGGGCTTGGAAACACCATATATTTT.

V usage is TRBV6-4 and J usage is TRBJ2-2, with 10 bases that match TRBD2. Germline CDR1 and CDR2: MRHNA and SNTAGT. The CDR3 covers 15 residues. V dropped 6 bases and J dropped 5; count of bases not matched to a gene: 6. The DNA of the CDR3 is TGTGCCAGCAGCACCGGGACTAGCGAAACCGGGGAGCTGTTTTTT. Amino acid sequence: CASSTGTSETGELFF.

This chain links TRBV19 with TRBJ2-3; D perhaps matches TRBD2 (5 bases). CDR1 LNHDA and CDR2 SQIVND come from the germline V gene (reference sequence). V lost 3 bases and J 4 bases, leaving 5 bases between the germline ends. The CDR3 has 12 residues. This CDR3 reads CASSISADTQYF. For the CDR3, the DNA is TGTGCCAGTAGTATTAGCGCAGATACGCAGTATTTT.

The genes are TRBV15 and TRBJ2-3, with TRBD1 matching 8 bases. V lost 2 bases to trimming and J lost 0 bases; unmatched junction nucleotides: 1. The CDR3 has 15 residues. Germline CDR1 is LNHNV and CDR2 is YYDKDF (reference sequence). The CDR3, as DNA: TGTGCCACCAGCAGACAGGGGGCGAGCACAGATACGCAGTATTTT. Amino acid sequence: CATSRQGASTDTQYF.

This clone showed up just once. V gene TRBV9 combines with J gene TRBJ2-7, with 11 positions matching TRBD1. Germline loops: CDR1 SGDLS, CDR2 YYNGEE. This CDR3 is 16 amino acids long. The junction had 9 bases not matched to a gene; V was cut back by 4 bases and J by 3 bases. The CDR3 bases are TGTGCCAGCAGCCCTGAACCGGGACAGGGGGTCTACGAGCAGTACTTC. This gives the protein CASSPEPGQGVYEQYF.

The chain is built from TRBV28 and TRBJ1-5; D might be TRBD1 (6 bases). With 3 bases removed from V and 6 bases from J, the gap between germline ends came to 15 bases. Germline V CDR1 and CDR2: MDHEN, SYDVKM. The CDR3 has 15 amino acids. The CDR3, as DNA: TGTGCCAGCAGTTTCCCCCAGGGGCATGGTCAGCCCCAGCATTTT. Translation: CASSFPQGHGQPQHF.

CDR3 amino acids: CASSLRRTDYGYTF. CDR3 sequence (DNA): TGTGCCAGCAGCCTAAGAAGGACAGACTATGGCTACACCTTC. The gene calls are TRBV14 and TRBJ1-2; TRBD1 might be the D (6 bases). Trimming took 4 bases from V and 3 from J, leaving 12 bases between them. Germline V gene lookup returns CDR1 SGHDN and CDR2 FVKESK. The CDR3 has 14 amino acids.

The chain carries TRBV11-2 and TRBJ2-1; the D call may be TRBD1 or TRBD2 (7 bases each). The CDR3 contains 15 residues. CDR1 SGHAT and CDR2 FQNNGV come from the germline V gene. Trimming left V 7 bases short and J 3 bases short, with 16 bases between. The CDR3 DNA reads TGTGCCAGCACTCCGGGGAGGGGGCTCTACAATGAGCAGTTCTTC. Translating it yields CASTPGRGLYNEQFF.

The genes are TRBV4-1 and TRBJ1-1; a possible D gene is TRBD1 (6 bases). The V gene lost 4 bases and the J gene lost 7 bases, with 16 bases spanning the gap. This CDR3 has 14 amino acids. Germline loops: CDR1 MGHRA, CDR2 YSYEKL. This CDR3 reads CASSRTTGASEAFF. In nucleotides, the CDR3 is TGCGCCAGCAGCCGGACCACGGGGGCGAGTGAAGCTTTCTTT.

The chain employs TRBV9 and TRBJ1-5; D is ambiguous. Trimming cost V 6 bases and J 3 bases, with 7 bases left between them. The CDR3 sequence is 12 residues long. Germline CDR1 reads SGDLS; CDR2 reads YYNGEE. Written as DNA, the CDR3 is TGTGCCAGCAACCGGGACAATCAGCCCCAGCATTTT. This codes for CASNRDNQPQHF.

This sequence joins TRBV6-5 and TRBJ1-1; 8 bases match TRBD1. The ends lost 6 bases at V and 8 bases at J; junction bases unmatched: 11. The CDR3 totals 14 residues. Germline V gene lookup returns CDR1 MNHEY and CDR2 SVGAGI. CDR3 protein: CASSLYGQGGEAFF. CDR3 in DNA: TGTGCCAGCAGCCTATACGGACAGGGAGGGGAAGCTTTCTTT.

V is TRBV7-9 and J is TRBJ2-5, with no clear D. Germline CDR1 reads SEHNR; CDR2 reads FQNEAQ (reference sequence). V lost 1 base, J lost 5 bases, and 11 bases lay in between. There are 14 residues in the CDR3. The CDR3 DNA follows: TGTGCCAGCAGCTTAGGGTCCGCTTTGGAGACCCAGTACTTC. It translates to CASSLGSALETQYF.

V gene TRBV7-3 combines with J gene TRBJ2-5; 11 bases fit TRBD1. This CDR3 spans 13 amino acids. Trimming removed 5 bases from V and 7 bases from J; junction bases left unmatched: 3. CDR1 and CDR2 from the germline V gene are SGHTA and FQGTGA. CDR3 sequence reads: CASSQGQGVTQYF. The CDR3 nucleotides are TGTGCCAGCAGCCAGGGACAGGGGGTGACCCAGTACTTC.

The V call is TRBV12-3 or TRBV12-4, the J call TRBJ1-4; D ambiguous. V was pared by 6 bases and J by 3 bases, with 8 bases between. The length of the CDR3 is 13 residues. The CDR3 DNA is TGTGCCAGCAGGCCCCGGTCTAATGAAAAACTGTTTTTT. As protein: CASRPRSNEKLFF.

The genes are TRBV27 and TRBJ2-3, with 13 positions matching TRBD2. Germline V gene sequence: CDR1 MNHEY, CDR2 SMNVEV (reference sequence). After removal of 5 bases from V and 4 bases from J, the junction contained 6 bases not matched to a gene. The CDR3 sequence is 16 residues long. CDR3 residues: CASSRRLAGGPDTQYF. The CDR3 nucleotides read TGTGCCAGCAGTAGAAGACTAGCGGGAGGTCCAGATACGCAGTATTTT.

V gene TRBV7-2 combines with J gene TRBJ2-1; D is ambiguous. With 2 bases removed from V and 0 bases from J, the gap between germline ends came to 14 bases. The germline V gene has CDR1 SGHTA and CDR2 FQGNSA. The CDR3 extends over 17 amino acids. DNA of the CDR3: TGTGCCAGCAGCTTACGTGTTGTGCGGATCTCCTACAATGAGCAGTTCTTC. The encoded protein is CASSLRVVRISYNEQFF. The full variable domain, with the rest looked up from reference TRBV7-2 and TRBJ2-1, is GAGVSQSPSNKVTEKGKDVELRCDPISGHTALYWYRQSLGQGLEFLIYFQGNSAPDKSGLPSDRFSAERTGGSVSTLTIQRTQQEDSAVYLCASSLRVVRISYNEQFFGPGTRLTVL.

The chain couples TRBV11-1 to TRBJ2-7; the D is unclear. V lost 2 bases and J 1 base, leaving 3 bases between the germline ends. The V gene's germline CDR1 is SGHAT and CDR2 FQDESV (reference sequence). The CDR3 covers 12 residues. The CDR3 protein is CASSLNSYEQYF. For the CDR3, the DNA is TGTGCCAGCAGCTTAAATTCCTACGAGCAGTACTTC.

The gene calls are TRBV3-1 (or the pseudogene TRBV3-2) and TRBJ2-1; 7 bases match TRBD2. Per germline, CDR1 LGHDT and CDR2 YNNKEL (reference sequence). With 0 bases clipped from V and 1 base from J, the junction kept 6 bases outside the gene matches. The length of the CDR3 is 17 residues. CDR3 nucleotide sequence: TGTGCCAGCAGCCAAGATAGGGCTAGCGGTTCCTACAATGAGCAGTTCTTC. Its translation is CASSQDRASGSYNEQFF.

The CDR3 bases are TGTGCCAGCAGCCTCGTAGCGGGAGGGAACACCGGGGAGCTGTTTTTT. It is translated as CASSLVAGGNTGELFF. The chain has TRBV6-4 and TRBJ2-2, with TRBD2 matching 10 bases. The V gene end was trimmed by 6 bases and the J gene end by 1 base; junction bases not matched to a gene: 5. The CDR3 spans 16 residues. Germline lookup yields CDR1 MRHNA and CDR2 SNTAGT.

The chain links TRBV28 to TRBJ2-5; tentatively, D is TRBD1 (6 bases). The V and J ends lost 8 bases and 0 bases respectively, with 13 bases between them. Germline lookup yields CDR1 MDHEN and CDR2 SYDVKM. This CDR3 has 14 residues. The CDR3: CASWAGQYQETQYF. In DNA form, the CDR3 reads TGTGCCAGCTGGGCCGGACAGTACCAAGAGACCCAGTACTTC.

Here the CDR3 reads CASSQDGTAQGSNQPQHF. CDR3 sequence (DNA): TGTGCCAGCAGCCAAGATGGGACGGCACAAGGCAGCAATCAGCCCCAGCATTTT. The chain uses TRBV3-1 (or the pseudogene TRBV3-2) and TRBJ1-5, with D possibly TRBD1 on 5 matching bases. The CDR3 has 18 amino acids. V was cut by 0 bases and J by 1 base, with 16 bases left in between. Germline CDR1 is LGHDT and CDR2 is YNNKEL (reference sequence).

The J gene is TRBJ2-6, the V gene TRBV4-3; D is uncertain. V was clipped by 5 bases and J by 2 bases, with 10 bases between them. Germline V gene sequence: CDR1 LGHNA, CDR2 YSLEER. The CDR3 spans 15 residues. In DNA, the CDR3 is TGCGCCAGCAGCTACGGAAGAACTGGGGCCAACGTCCTGACTTTC. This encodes CASSYGRTGANVLTF.

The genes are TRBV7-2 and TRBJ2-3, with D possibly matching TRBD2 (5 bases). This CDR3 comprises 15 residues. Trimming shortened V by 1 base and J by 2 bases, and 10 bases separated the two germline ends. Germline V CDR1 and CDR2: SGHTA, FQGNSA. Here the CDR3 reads CASSLGGSLTDTQYF. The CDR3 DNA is TGTGCCAGCAGCTTAGGAGGGAGCCTCACAGATACGCAGTATTTT.

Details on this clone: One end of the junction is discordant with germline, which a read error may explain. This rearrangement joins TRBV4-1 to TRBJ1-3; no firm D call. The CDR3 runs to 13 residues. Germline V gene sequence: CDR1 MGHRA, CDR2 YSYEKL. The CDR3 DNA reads TGCGCCAGCAGCTCTACATCTGGAAACATCATATATTTT. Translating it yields CASSSTSGNIIYF.

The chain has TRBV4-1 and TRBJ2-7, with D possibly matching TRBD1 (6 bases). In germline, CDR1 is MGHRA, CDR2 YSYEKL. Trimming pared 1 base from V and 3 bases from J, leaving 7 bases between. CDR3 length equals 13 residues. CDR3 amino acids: CASSQAGVYEQYF. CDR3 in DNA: TGCGCCAGCAGCCAAGCAGGGGTCTACGAGCAGTACTTC.

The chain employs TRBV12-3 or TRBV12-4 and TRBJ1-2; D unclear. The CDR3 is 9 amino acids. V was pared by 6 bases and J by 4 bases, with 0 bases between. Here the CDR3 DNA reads TGTGCCAGCAGCTATGGCTACACCTTC. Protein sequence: CASSYGYTF.

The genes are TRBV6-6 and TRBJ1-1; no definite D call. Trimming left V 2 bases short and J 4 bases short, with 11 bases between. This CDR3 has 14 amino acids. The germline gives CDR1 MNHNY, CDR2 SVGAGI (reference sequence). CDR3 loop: CASSYEGASTEAFF. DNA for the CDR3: TGTGCCAGCAGTTACGAAGGCGCGAGCACTGAAGCTTTCTTT.

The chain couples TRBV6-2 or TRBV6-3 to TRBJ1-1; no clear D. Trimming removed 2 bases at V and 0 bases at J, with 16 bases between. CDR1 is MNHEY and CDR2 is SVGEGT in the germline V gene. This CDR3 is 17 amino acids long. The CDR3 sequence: CASSYGSALWMNTEAFF. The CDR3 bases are TGTGCCAGCAGTTACGGCAGCGCACTGTGGATGAACACTGAAGCTTTCTTT.